Below, one TCR beta chain is given with its context. Its specific antigen is unknown. No base quality values were provided; no much bigger clone lies one nucleotide off. This sample stems from a study of T cells in Graves' hyperthyroidism and ophthalmopathy (dated by TCRdb to about 2019). Study-level background: A discovery cohort of around 100 patients, roughly 43 with Graves' ophthalmopathy and 57 with stable Graves' hyperthyroidism, was used to find distinguishing TCR V-J signatures. The paper describes TCR Vbeta CDR3 sequencing of about 140 peripheral blood samples, made up of under 50 ophthalmopathy patients, roughly 80 hyperthyroidism patients and about 17 progressor patients. The approximately 97 discovery patients were randomly divided into training and test sets at a 7:3 ratio. Once sampling was done, hyperthyroidism patients were given methimazole at a starting dose of 30 mg daily, whereas ophthalmopathy patients were given high-dose intravenous methylprednisolone. In roughly six Graves' hyperthyroidism patients, the study also compared T-cell repertoires from thyroid tissue with T-cell repertoires from blood. An independent validation cohort of 18 to 20 hyperthyroidism patients and 17 patients who later progressed to ophthalmopathy tested prospective prediction of ophthalmopathy. Points the paper makes about the study in general: Sample size was not statistically predetermined, and blinding of investigators to group allocation was not performed. In validation, the model predicted progression to ophthalmopathy a median of around 6.5 months before onset, with roughly 71% sensitivity and nearly 75% specificity. Ophthalmopathy was separated from stable hyperthyroidism by a 13 V-J signature model, with approximately 86% sensitivity and 81% to 82% specificity obtained in cross-validation and 80%/75% obtained in testing. Most expanded thyroid clonotypes (frequency above 0.001) were also detected in blood, a finding suggesting that blood repertoires may reflect thyroid immune responses.

CDR1 and CDR2, looked up from the germline V gene, are SQVTM and ANQGSEA. Spanning cysteine to phenylalanine, the CDR3 consists of 13 amino acids. Only CDR3 DNA is held: 39 bases, read in frame from base 1. Any patient with an uncontrolled infection, another autoimmune disease, pregnancy or lactation was excluded. Diagnoses were based on clinical symptoms, serum thyroxine and TRAb, thyroid ultrasound and orbital computed tomography. Total RNA was extracted with Trizol reagent, and quality was checked on an Agilent 2100 Bioanalyzer. The TCR beta CDR3 regions were amplified from RNA transcripts. The first round of RT-PCR for the TCR CDR3 was performed with the HTBI primer set and the Qiagen OneStep RT-PCR kit. Libraries were constructed in a second round of multiplex PCR, after which size selection and purification were performed. Sequencing of the libraries was done on an Illumina HiSeq2000 using paired-end 100 bp reads. Turning to the authors' computational methods: SOAPnuke was used to process the raw data, removing reads that contained adapters or uncalled bases, had a mean Phred below 15, or lacked an exact match to the constant primer or identifier. COPE v1.2.5 was used to merge the high-quality paired reads, and each unique nucleotide sequence was defined as a clonotype. Clonotypes were aligned to IMGT TRBV, TRBD and TRBJ reference segments using MiTCR v1.1. The analysis was restricted to V-J combinations with a frequency above 0.0001, which together covered 99% to 99.2% of the repertoires. The TCS score was defined as F50 (clonal expansion) divided by E x V (chaos), with BLOSUM62-based TCRdist calculated between CDR3 peptides within each V-J. Welch's t-statistics and random forest reduced just over 500 V-J features to about 13, which were used in a naive Bayes classifier (R e1071). The similarity between thyroid and blood repertoires was quantified using the Morisita-Horn index. TCRdb reran the public reads through fastp at Q25 and MiXCR, keeping productive beta chains. For every CDR3 protein sequence, its rows merge into one entry that carries the most common genes and DNA. The authors' filters were not applied to this entry. In all, the sample holds 500,000 to 600,000 distinct CDR3 sequences, and approximately 48% of those were seen once. The top ten clones comprise about 45% of the sample.

This receptor was taken from an adult woman with Graves' disease, either hyperthyroidism or ophthalmopathy (not recorded which). The sequenced material came from peripheral blood or thyroid tissue (not recorded which). This chain joins TRBV29-1 to TRBJ2-7, with 14 bases matching TRBD2. The nucleotide sequence is given as TGCACCGGACTAGCGGGAGGTATCTACGAGCAGTACTTC. Translated, it reads CTGLAGGIYEQYF.